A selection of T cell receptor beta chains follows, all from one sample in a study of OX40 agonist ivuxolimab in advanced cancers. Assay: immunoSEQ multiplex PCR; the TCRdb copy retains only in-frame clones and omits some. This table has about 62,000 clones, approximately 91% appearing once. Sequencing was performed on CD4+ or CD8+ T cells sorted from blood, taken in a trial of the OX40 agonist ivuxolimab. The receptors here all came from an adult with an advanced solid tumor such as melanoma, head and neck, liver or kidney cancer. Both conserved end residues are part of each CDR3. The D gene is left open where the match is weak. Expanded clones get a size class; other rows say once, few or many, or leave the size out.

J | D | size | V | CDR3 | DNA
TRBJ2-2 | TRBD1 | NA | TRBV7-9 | CASSPLKTGTNTGELFF | TGTGCCAGCAGCCCGTTGAAGACAGGGACGAACACCGGGGAGCTGTTTTTT
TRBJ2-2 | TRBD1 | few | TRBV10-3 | CAISRGGSNTGELFF | TGTGCCATCAGCAGAGGGGGCTCGAACACCGGGGAGCTGTTTTTT
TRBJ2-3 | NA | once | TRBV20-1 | CSAPDLDTQYF | TGCAGTGCTCCGGACCTAGATACGCAGTATTTT
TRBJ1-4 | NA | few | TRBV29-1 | CSVAPDGEKLFF | TGCAGCGTTGCTCCAGACGGTGAAAAACTGTTTTTT
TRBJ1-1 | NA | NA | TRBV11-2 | CASSSQGNTEAFF | TGTGCCAGCAGCTCTCAGGGGAACACTGAAGCTTTCTTT
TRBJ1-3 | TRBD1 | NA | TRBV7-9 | CASSLGWDSTSGNTIYF | TGTGCCAGCAGCTTAGGTTGGGACAGTACCTCTGGAAACACCATATATTTT
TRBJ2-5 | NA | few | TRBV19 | CASKSQGETQYF | TGTGCCAGTAAGTCCCAAGGAGAGACCCAGTACTTC
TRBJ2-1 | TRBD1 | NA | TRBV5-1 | CASSLQGANNEQFF | TGCGCCAGCAGCTTACAGGGGGCGAATAATGAGCAGTTCTTC
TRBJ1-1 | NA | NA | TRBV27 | CASRAGHTEAFF | TGTGCCAGCAGAGCAGGGCACACTGAAGCTTTCTTT
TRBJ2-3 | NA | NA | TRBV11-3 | CASSLDPGLTDTQYF | TGTGCCAGCAGCTTAGATCCGGGACTCACAGATACGCAGTATTTT
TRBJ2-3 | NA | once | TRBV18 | CASSPLDRADTQYF | TGTGCCAGCTCACCACTGGACAGAGCAGATACGCAGTATTTT